This is a list of T cell receptor beta chains from one sample in a study of tissue T cells after allogeneic stem cell transplantation. This table comes from immunoSEQ multiplex PCR, and its TCRdb copy is limited to in-frame clones, with some not included. This sample has around 9,100 clones, with just over 55% found just once. The input for sequencing was tissue from the jejunum, taken at autopsy. Source of these receptors: a female donor over 55 with lung cancer. CDR3s include the opening cysteine and the closing phenylalanine or tryptophan. Fields, in order: CDR3 length, clone size, J gene, V gene, D gene, CDR3 DNA, CDR3 protein. The D gene is left open where the match is weak. Size is omitted from some rows. Given values are once, few, many or a class for expanded clones.

length: 13
size: -
J: TRBJ2-1
V: TRBV20-1
D: -
DNA: TGCAGTGCTAGTCGCTATCCCTACAATGAGCAGTTCTTC
CDR3: CSASRYPYNEQFF

length: 14
size: large
J: TRBJ2-2
V: TRBV5-6
D: -
DNA: TGTGCCAGCAGCAGAACGAGGAACACCGGGGAGCTGTTTTTT
CDR3: CASSRTRNTGELFF

length: 16
size: -
J: TRBJ2-7
V: TRBV12-5
D: TRBD1
DNA: TGTGCTAGTGGTTTGTTCACCGGACAGGGCCACTACGAGCAGTACTTC
CDR3: CASGLFTGQGHYEQYF

length: 15
size: -
J: TRBJ2-1
V: TRBV9
D: TRBD2
DNA: TGTGCCAGCAGCGTACGCGGGAGTATTTACAATGAGCAGTTCTTC
CDR3: CASSVRGSIYNEQFF

length: 12
size: medium-sized
J: TRBJ2-7
V: TRBV12-3/TRBV12-4
D: -
DNA: TGTGCCAGCAGTTTAGCGCCCCGGGAGCAGTACTTC
CDR3: CASSLAPREQYF

length: 15
size: -
J: TRBJ2-7
V: TRBV19
D: TRBD2
DNA: TGTGCCAGTAGTAGGGAGCGGGGGGCTGACTACGAGCAGTACTTC
CDR3: CASSRERGADYEQYF

length: 15
size: -
J: TRBJ2-7
V: TRBV10-3
D: -
DNA: TGTGCCATCAGAGGAGACAGCGGAGCCTCCCACGAGCAGTACTTC
CDR3: CAIRGDSGASHEQYF

length: 14
size: few
J: TRBJ2-7
V: TRBV6-5
D: TRBD1
DNA: TGTGCCAGCAGGCGACCCGACAGGGACTACGAGCAGTACTTC
CDR3: CASRRPDRDYEQYF

length: 15
size: -
J: TRBJ2-7
V: TRBV5-1
D: -
DNA: TGCGCCAGCAGCCCAGACTCCACGGGACGGAACGAGCAGTACTTC
CDR3: CASSPDSTGRNEQYF

length: 13
size: -
J: TRBJ1-2
V: TRBV5-1
D: -
DNA: TGCGCCAGCAGCTTGGGACAGAGCTATGGCTACACCTTC
CDR3: CASSLGQSYGYTF

length: 11
size: -
J: TRBJ2-5
V: TRBV7-2
D: -
DNA: TGTGCCAGCAGCCTCTTGGAGACCCAGTACTTC
CDR3: CASSLLETQYF

length: 13
size: -
J: TRBJ1-1
V: TRBV11-3
D: -
DNA: TGTGCCAGCAGCTTAATGAGGGCTGCTGAAGCTTTCTTT
CDR3: CASSLMRAAEAFF

length: 15
size: -
J: TRBJ1-6
V: TRBV9
D: TRBD1
DNA: TGTGCCAGCAGCCCTAGGCCAGGGGGCCTCTCACCCCTCCACTTT
CDR3: CASSPRPGGLSPLHF

length: 13
size: -
J: TRBJ1-5
V: TRBV27
D: -
DNA: TGTGCCAGCAGTTTAACAGGGACCCAGCCCCAGCATTTT
CDR3: CASSLTGTQPQHF

length: 16
size: once
J: TRBJ2-3
V: TRBV24-1
D: -
DNA: TGTGCCACCAGTGACTACTCGGCGGGGAGGACAGATACGCAGTATTTT
CDR3: CATSDYSAGRTDTQYF

length: 14
size: -
J: TRBJ2-1
V: TRBV19
D: -
DNA: TGTGCCAGTAGTAGCTGGACAAGATACAATGAGCAGTTCTTC
CDR3: CASSSWTRYNEQFF

length: 15
size: few
J: TRBJ1-6
V: TRBV9
D: -
DNA: TGTGCCAGCAGCCCAACGGGAGGGGATAATTCACCCCTCCACTTT
CDR3: CASSPTGGDNSPLHF

length: 13
size: large
J: TRBJ1-4
V: TRBV27
D: TRBD1
DNA: TGTGCCAGCAGTCCTAGGACAGGGGAAAAACTGTTTTTT
CDR3: CASSPRTGEKLFF

length: 13
size: -
J: TRBJ2-7
V: TRBV29-1
D: -
DNA: TGCAGCGTTGAAGGGGGGGGCCGGGGCGAGCAGTACTTC
CDR3: CSVEGGGRGEQYF

length: 15
size: -
J: TRBJ2-6
V: TRBV6-5
D: -
DNA: TGTGCCAGCAGTTATCGAGACTCTGGGGCCAACGTCCTGACTTTC
CDR3: CASSYRDSGANVLTF

length: 15
size: once
J: TRBJ2-1
V: TRBV18
D: TRBD2
DNA: TGTGCCAGCTCACCTAGTACTAGCGGGGTAAATGAGCAGTTCTTC
CDR3: CASSPSTSGVNEQFF

length: 11
size: -
J: TRBJ1-1
V: TRBV20-1
D: -
DNA: TGCAGTGCTAGAGACAACACTGAAGCTTTCTTT
CDR3: CSARDNTEAFF

length: 16
size: -
J: TRBJ2-1
V: TRBV4-2
D: TRBD2
DNA: TGTGCCAGCAGCCAAGCGGGACTAGGAGCCTACAATGAGCAGTTCTTC
CDR3: CASSQAGLGAYNEQFF

length: 13
size: medium-sized
J: TRBJ2-7
V: TRBV5-6
D: -
DNA: TGTGCCAGCAGCTTGGGGACTACCGGGGGTACGGACTTC
CDR3: CASSLGTTGGTDF

length: 14
size: once
J: TRBJ1-5
V: TRBV6-5
D: -
DNA: TGTGCCAGCAGGCGTCAGGGGAGCAATCAGCCCCAGCATTTT
CDR3: CASRRQGSNQPQHF

length: 12
size: -
J: TRBJ2-7
V: TRBV29-1
D: -
DNA: TGCAGCGTTTGGAAGGCAGGGGACGAGCAGTACTTC
CDR3: CSVWKAGDEQYF

length: 15
size: medium-sized
J: TRBJ2-7
V: TRBV6-5
D: TRBD2
DNA: TGTGCCAGCAGTTACGGGGCTAGCGGGAGCCACGAGCAGTACTTC
CDR3: CASSYGASGSHEQYF

length: 15
size: few
J: TRBJ2-5
V: TRBV7-9
D: TRBD2
DNA: TGTGCCAGCAGCAGGACTAGCGGGGGGGCGGAGACCCAGTACTTC
CDR3: CASSRTSGGAETQYF

length: 16
size: -
J: TRBJ2-3
V: TRBV19
D: -
DNA: TGTGCCAGTAGTATTTACTCCAGGGCTAGCACAGATACGCAGTATTTT
CDR3: CASSIYSRASTDTQYF

length: 15
size: -
J: TRBJ2-4
V: TRBV18
D: -
DNA: TGTGCCAGCTCCGTGCGGCAGGGCTACAAAAACATTCAGTACTTC
CDR3: CASSVRQGYKNIQYF

length: 15
size: -
J: TRBJ1-6
V: TRBV3-1/TRBV3-2
D: -
DNA: TGTGCCAGCAGCCGCCGACGGGCGGATAATTCACCCCTCCACTTT
CDR3: CASSRRRADNSPLHF

length: 15
size: once
J: TRBJ1-2
V: TRBV7-2
D: -
DNA: TGTGCCAGCAGCCTCTTGGGGGGCCCCTCTAATGGCTACACCTTC
CDR3: CASSLLGGPSNGYTF